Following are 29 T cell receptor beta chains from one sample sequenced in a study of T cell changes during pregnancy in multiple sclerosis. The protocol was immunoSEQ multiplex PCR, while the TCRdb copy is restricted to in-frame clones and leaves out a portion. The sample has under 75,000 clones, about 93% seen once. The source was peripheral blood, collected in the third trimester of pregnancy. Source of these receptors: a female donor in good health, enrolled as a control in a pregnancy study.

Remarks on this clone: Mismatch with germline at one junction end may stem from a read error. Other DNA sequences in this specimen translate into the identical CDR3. The CDR3: CASSPFSGGTQETQYF. CDR3 bases: TGTGCTAGCAGCCCCTTCAGCGGGGGCACTCAAGAGACCCAGTACTTC. The chain is built from TRBV7-7 and TRBJ2-5, with TRBD2 matching over 8 bases. CDR3 size: 16 residues. Per the germline V gene, CDR1 is SSHAT and CDR2 is FNYEAQ (reference sequence).

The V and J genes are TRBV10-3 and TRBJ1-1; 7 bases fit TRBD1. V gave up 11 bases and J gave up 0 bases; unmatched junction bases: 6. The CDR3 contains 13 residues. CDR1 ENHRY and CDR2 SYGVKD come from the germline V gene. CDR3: CAAQGVLNTEAFF. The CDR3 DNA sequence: TGTGCCGCCCAGGGGGTTCTGAACACTGAAGCTTTCTTT.

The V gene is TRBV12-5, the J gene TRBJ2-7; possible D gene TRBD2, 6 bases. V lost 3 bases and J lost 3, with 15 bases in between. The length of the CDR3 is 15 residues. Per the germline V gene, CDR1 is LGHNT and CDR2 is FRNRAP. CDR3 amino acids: CASGFLDLGGYEQYF. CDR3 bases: TGTGCTAGTGGTTTTTTAGACCTGGGAGGCTACGAGCAGTACTTC.

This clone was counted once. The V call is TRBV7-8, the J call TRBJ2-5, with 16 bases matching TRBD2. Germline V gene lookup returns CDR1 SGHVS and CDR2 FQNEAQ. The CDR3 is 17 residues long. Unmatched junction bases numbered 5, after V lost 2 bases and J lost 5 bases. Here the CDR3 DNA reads TGTGCCAGCAGCTTAAGCCGGGGACTAGCGGGGGGGGAGACCCAGTACTTC. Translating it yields CASSLSRGLAGGETQYF.

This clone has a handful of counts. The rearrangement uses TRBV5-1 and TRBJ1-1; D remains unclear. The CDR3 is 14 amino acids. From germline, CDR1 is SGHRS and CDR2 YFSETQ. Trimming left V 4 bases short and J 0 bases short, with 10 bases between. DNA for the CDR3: TGCGCCAGCAGCCTCAGCGGGATGAACACTGAAGCTTTCTTT. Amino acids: CASSLSGMNTEAFF.

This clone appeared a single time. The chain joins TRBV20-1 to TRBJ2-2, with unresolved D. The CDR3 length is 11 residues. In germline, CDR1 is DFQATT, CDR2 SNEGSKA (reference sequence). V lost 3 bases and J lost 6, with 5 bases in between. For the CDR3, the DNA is TGCAGTGCTAGGAGGCCCGGGGAGCTGTTTTTT. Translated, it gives CSARRPGELFF.

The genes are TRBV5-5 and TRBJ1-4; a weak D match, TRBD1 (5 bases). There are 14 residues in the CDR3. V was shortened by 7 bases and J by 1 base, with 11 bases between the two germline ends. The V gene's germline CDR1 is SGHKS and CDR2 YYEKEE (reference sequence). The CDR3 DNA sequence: TGTGCCAGCGCCAAAACAGGAACTAATGAAAAACTGTTTTTT. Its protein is CASAKTGTNEKLFF.

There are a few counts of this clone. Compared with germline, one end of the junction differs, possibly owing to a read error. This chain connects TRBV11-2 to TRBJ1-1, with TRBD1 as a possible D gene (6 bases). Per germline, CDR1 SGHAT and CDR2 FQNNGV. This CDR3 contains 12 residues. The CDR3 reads CASSLGTGQAAF. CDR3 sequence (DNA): TGTGCCAGCAGCTTAGGCACAGGGCAGGCGGCCTTT.

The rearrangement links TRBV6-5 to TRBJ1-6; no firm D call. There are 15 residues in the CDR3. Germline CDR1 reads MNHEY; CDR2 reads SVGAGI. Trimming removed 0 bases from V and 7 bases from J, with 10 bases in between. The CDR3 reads CASSYSEQINSPLHF. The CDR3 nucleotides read TGTGCCAGCAGTTACTCAGAACAGATAAATTCACCCCTCCACTTT.

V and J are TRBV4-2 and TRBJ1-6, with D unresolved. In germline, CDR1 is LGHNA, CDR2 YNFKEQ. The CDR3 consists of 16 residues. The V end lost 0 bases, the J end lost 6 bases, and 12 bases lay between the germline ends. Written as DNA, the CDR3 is TGTGCCAGCAGCCAAGAATCCCAGGCCAGTAATTCACCCCTCCACTTT. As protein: CASSQESQASNSPLHF.

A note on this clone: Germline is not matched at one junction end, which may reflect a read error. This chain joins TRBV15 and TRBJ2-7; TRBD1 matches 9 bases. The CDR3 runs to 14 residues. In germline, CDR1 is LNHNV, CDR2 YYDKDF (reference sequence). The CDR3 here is CATRRGTGIYEQYF. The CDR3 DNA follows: TGTGCCACCAGGAGAGGGACAGGGATATACGAGCAGTACTTC.

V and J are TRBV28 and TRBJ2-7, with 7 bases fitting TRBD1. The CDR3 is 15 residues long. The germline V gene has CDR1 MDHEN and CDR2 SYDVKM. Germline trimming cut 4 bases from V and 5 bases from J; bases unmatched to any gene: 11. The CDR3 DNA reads TGTGCCAGCAGTTCCGGGACATACGGGACAGACGAGCAGTACTTC. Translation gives CASSSGTYGTDEQYF. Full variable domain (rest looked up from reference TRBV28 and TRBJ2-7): DVKVTQSSRYLVKRTGEKVFLECVQDMDHENMFWYRQDPGLGLRLIYFSYDVKMKEKGDIPEGYSVSREKKERFSLILESASTNQTSMYLCASSSGTYGTDEQYFGPGTRLTVT.

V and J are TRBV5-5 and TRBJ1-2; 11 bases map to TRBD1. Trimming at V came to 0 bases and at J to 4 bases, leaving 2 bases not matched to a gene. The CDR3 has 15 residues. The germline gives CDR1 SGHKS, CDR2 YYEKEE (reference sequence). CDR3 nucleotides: TGTGCCAGCAGCTTGGGGACAGGGGGCATCTATGGCTACACCTTC. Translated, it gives CASSLGTGGIYGYTF. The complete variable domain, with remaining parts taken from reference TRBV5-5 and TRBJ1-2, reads DAGVTQSPTHLIKTRGQQVTLRCSPISGHKSVSWYQQVLGQGPQFIFQYYEKEERGRGNFPDRFSARQFPNYSSELNVNALLLGDSALYLCASSLGTGGIYGYTFGSGTRLTVV.

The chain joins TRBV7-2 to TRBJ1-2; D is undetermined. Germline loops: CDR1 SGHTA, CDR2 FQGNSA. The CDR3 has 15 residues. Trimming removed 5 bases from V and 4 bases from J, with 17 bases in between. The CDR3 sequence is CASSASRSYLYGYTF. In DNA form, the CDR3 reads TGTGCCAGCAGCGCCTCCCGCAGTTACCTCTATGGCTACACCTTC.

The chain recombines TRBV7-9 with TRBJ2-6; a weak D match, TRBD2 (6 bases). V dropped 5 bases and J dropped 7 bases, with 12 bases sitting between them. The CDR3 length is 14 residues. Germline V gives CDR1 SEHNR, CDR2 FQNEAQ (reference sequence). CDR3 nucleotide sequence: TGTGCCAGCAGCCCCCCGGGGGTTGCCAACGTCCTGACTTTC. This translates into CASSPPGVANVLTF.

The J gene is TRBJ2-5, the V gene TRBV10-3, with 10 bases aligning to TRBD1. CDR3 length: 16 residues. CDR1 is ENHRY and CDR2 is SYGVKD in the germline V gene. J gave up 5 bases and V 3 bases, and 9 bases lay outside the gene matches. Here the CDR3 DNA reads TGTGCCATCAGTGATACGGGGACAGGGGCGGGGGAGACCCAGTACTTC. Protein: CAISDTGTGAGETQYF.

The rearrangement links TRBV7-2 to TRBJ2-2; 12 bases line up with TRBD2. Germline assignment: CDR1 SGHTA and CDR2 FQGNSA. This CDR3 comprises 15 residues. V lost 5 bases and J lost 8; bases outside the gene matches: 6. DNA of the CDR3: TGTGCCAGCAGCCTCGGACTAGCGGGGTCTGGGGAGCTGTTTTTT. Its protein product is CASSLGLAGSGELFF.

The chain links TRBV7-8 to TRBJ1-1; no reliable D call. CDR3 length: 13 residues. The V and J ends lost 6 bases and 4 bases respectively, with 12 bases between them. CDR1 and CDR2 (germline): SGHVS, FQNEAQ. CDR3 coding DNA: TGTGCCAGCAGTCCCGATGAGTCCACTGAAGCTTTCTTT. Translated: CASSPDESTEAFF.

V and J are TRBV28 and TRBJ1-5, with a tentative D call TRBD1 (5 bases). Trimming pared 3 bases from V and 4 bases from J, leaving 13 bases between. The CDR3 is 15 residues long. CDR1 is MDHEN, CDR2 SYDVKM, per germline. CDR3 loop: CASSLGGLGNQPQHF. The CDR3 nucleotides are TGTGCCAGCAGTTTGGGGGGGTTAGGGAATCAGCCCCAGCATTTT.

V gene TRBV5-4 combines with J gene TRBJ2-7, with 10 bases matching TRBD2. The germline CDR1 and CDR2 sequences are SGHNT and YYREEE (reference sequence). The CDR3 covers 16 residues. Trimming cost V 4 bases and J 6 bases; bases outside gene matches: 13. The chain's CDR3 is CASSRGQRGGSLEQYF. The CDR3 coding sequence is TGTGCCAGCAGCCGGGGGCAGCGGGGGGGCTCTCTCGAGCAGTACTTC.

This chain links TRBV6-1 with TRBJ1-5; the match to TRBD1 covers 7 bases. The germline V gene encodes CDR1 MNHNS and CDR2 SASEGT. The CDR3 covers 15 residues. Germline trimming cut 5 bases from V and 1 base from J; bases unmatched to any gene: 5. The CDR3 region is CASSTTGVSNQPQHF. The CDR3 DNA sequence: TGTGCCAGCAGTACCACAGGGGTCAGCAATCAGCCCCAGCATTTT.

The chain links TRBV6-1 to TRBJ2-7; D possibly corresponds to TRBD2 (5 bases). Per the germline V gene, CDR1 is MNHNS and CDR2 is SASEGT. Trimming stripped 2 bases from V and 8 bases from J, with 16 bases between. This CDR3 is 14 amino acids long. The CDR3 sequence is CASSESLSVAKQYF. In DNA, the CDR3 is TGTGCCAGCAGTGAAAGCCTTAGCGTTGCGAAGCAGTACTTC.

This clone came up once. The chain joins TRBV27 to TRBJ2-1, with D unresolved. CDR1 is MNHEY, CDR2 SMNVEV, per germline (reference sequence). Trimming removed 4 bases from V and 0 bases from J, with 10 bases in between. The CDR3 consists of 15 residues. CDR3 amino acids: CASSSKSSSYNEQFF. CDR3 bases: TGTGCCAGCAGTTCAAAGTCGAGCTCCTACAATGAGCAGTTCTTC.

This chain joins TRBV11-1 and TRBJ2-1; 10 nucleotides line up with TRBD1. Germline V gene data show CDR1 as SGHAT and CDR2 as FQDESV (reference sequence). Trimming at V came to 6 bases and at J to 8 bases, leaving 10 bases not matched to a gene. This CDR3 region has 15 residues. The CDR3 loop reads CASSRWGQGNDEQFF. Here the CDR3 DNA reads TGTGCCAGCAGTCGCTGGGGACAGGGGAATGATGAGCAGTTCTTC.

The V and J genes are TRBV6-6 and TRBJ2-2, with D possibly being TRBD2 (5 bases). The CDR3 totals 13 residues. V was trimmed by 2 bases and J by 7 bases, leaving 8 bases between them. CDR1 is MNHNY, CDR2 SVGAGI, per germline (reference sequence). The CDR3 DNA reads TGTGCCAGCAGTTACAAAGGGAGCGGGGAGCTGTTTTTT. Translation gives CASSYKGSGELFF.

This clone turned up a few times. The CDR3 region is CASSPGQKGQFF. The CDR3 DNA reads as TGTGCCAGCAGTCCGGGACAAAAAGGGCAGTTCTTC. V is TRBV2 and J is TRBJ2-1, with D possibly matching TRBD1 (6 bases). Germline V lookup: CDR1 SNHLY, CDR2 FYNNEI. V was clipped by 5 bases and J by 12 bases, with 14 bases between them. The CDR3 is 12 amino acids.

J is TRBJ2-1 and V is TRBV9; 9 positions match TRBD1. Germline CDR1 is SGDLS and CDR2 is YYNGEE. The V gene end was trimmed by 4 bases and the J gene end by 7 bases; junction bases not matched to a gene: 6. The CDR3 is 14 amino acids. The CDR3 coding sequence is TGTGCCAGCAGCATACAGGGGGCGGGTAATGAGCAGTTCTTC. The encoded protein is CASSIQGAGNEQFF.

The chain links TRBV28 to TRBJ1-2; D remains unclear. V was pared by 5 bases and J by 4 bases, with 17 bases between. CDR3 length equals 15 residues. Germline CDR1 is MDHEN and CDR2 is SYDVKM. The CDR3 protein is CASSPPPAGVYGYTF. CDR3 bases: TGTGCCAGCAGTCCCCCCCCGGCAGGCGTCTATGGCTACACCTTC.

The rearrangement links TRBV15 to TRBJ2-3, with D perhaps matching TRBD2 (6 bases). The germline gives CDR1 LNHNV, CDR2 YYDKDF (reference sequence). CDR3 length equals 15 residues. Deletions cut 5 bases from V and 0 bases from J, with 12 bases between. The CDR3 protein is CATSRRGTSTDTQYF. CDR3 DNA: TGTGCCACCAGCCGCCGGGGGACTAGCACAGATACGCAGTATTTT.